A single sample gave rise to the 8 T cell receptor beta chains below, sequenced in a study of blood T cell repertoires in COVID-19. Repertoires were generated with immunoSEQ multiplex PCR, while TCRdb's copy carries only in-frame clones and drops some. The data hold around 120,000 clones, with nearly 90% observed a single time. The source material was peripheral blood. All receptors come from a woman aged 60-75 years with COVID-19, enrolled during active disease.

This chain uses TRBV7-9 with TRBJ1-1; tentatively, D is TRBD1 (5 bases). V gave up 5 bases and J gave up 10 bases, with 11 bases separating them. Germline V gene data show CDR1 as SEHNR and CDR2 as FQNEAQ (reference sequence). The CDR3 is 11 residues long. The CDR3 DNA sequence: TGTGCCAGCAGCCGGCAGGGTATAGCTTTCTTT. Amino acid sequence: CASSRQGIAFF.

The CDR3 loop is CSVERDSPYEQYF. DNA of the CDR3: TGCAGCGTTGAACGGGACAGTCCCTACGAGCAGTACTTC. The chain has TRBV29-1 and TRBJ2-7; 7 bases agree with TRBD1. With V trimmed by 2 bases and J by 2 bases, 3 bases remained unmatched. Germline values: CDR1 SQVTM, CDR2 ANQGSEA. This CDR3 is built from 13 residues.

This clone has only one observation. The chain uses TRBV19 and TRBJ2-7, with D possibly TRBD1 on 5 matching bases. CDR1 is LNHDA and CDR2 is SQIVND in the germline V gene (reference sequence). CDR3 size: 13 residues. V was pared by 5 bases and J by 2 bases, with 10 bases between. The CDR3 bases are TGTGCCAGTAGTGCTAGGGGCACCTACGAGCAGTACTTC. Translating it yields CASSARGTYEQYF.

The V call is TRBV19, the J call TRBJ1-1; D is possibly TRBD1 (6 bases). V lost 5 bases and J lost 2, with 18 bases in between. The CDR3 has 16 residues. CDR1 and CDR2 from the germline V gene are LNHDA and SQIVND (reference sequence). The CDR3 nucleotides are TGTGCCAGTAGTCCTGGGTTTGGACAGAGCAACACTGAAGCTTTCTTT. It is translated as CASSPGFGQSNTEAFF.

V is TRBV30 and J is TRBJ1-3; 9 bases agree with TRBD1. The CDR3 runs to 15 residues. The germline V gene encodes CDR1 GTSNPN and CDR2 SVGIG (reference sequence). V lost 3 bases, J lost 3 bases, and 6 bases stayed unmatched. CDR3 sequence: CAWSETGGVGNTIYF. The CDR3, as DNA: TGTGCCTGGAGCGAGACAGGGGGTGTTGGAAACACCATATATTTT.

This clone was observed once. The genes are TRBV4-1 and TRBJ1-4, with a weak D call TRBD1 (6 bases). The CDR3 contains 18 residues. The germline V and J ends were trimmed by 1 base and 7 bases, with 22 bases remaining between them. Germline V lookup: CDR1 MGHRA, CDR2 YSYEKL. CDR3 DNA sequence: TGCGCCAGCAGCCAAGTTTATTTTAGACAGGCCCGGGGTGAAAAACTGTTTTTT. This gives the protein CASSQVYFRQARGEKLFF.

The J gene is TRBJ2-7, the V gene TRBV4-3; 10 bases fit TRBD2. The CDR3 contains 17 residues. The junction had 10 bases not matched to a gene; V was cut back by 0 bases and J by 5 bases. Germline assignment: CDR1 LGHNA and CDR2 YSLEER. The CDR3: CASSQEVASGGLDEQYF. CDR3 sequence (DNA): TGCGCCAGCAGCCAAGAAGTAGCTAGCGGGGGTCTCGACGAGCAGTACTTC.

A single count supports this clone. This chain uses TRBV4-3 with TRBJ2-7, with D perhaps matching TRBD1 (6 bases). The CDR3 covers 16 residues. V was cut by 0 bases and J by 2 bases, with 14 bases left in between. Per germline, CDR1 LGHNA and CDR2 YSLEER. As DNA, the CDR3 is TGCGCCAGCAGCCAAGATAGTCCCGGGACAACCTACGAGCAGTACTTC. Amino acid sequence: CASSQDSPGTTYEQYF.